Sequencing of this T cell receptor beta chain was carried out in a study of shared clonotypes between healthy human individuals (dated by TCRdb to about 2020). About the study as a whole: The cohort comprised a couple of women and a few men aged 18 to 49 years. Each donor's leukapheresis produced roughly between roughly 0.85 and 9 billion PBMCs. Per donor, three plates each were used for CD4 naive and CD4 memory, two for CD8 naive, and one for CD8 memory. Blood TCR repertoires of a handful of healthy adults were deeply sequenced to estimate repertoire size and the extent of clonotype sharing between individuals. To increase sequencing depth and limit assay-specific biases, different laboratories used diverse techniques to prepare libraries and sequence TCR repertoires. The full study reports these points: Even with the large sequencing depth, rarefaction of the sorted-subset datasets indicated that sequencing was incomplete. When several donors were compared, the shared fraction of clonotypes was about 5.2% for naive CD4, 3.5% to 4% for naive CD8, 2% to 2.5% for memory CD4, and approximately 0.4% for memory CD8. The genetic and exposure-history diversity represented was limited by the small number of donors. Naive subsets generally had larger estimated clonotype richness than memory subsets did. Clonotypes shared by all four sorted-subset donors showed higher generation probabilities than non-shared clonotypes. Sampling was restricted to blood, and TCR repertoires in tissue are likely to differ from TCR repertoires in blood. Pairwise subsampling led to the expectation that sequencing depth would affect the degree of clonotype sharing among donors.

Using the deep immunoSEQ assay, multiplex PCR amplified TCR CDR3 regions from genomic DNA. Extracted genomic DNA from each cell subset was spread evenly across all wells of several immunoSEQ 96-well plates, with each plate serving as a replicate. For sorted subsets, each replicate PCR was loaded with about 200 ng genomic DNA, equivalent to approximately 33,000 T cell genomes. The purified libraries were quantified using a Qubit 3.0 fluorometer, sized with a Bioanalyzer 2100, and then quantified again using the KAPA Library Quantification kit. Each immunoSEQ 96-well plate was sequenced on its own single-read 150-cycle Illumina NextSeq 550 flow cell. On the authors' methods: Because the immunoSEQ output included only junctional sequences and no quality scores, the filtering could not be the same as the filtering used for full-length reads. Sequences were annotated with PyIR, a Python wrapper for IgBLAST v1.9, and V/J genes and CDR3 were assigned using IMGT germline references. Reads were removed for weak V/J assignments (E-value above 1e-6), missing CDR3, stop codons, out-of-frame junctions, or ambiguous translated residues. V3J clonotypes were defined as sequences sharing the same inferred V gene, J gene, and CDR3 amino acid sequence. To compute the percentage overlap between repertoires, the number of shared unique clonotypes was divided by the size of the smaller repertoire. Richness of each repertoire was evaluated using RTK rarefaction, the Chao1 estimator, and Recon v2.1 estimates of unobserved clonotypes. For all TCRbeta clonotypes obtained by the gDNA method from four donors, generation probabilities were computed with OLGA. TCRdb mirrors the immuneACCESS table, restricted to in-frame sequences. Some clones are absent from its copies; in checked studies, under half trace to an unresolved V gene, and the reason for the others is unknown. The DNA was the basis for D and trimming; V, J and clone size are from that table. The sample records around 2,000,000 clones, 85% to 95% of which are singletons. The top ten constitute around 0.13% of the sample.

The count of this clone is one. The antigen this receptor binds is unknown. Base qualities were left out, and no much larger clone turns up one base away. Healthy HIV-negative adults with no recently reported acute infections or vaccinations were included as donors. Every donor was a Caucasian adult residing in Nashville, Tennessee, USA. CD4+ T cells were enriched by magnetic negative selection, after which naive cells were positively selected on CD45RA and the negative fraction was taken as the memory subset. Blood was obtained by leukapheresis, after which PBMCs were separated by Ficoll-Histopaque density gradient centrifugation and cryopreserved in liquid nitrogen vapor phase. Purity and quantity of every magnetically sorted T cell population were checked by analytical flow cytometry. Genomic DNA was isolated from each sorted fraction and quantified by UV absorbance on a Nanodrop 2000c. Sequencing input: naive CD4+ T cells sorted from blood. According to the study, the label for this sample's cell subset or site signals: CD45RA+ positively selected. The sequence was collected from a man younger than 35 in good health.

The DNA sequence reads TGTGCCAGCAAACCGGGGGGGCCTGCGACCCAGTACTTC. Translated, it gives CASKPGGPATQYF. The chain is made from TRBV25-1 and TRBJ2-5, with TRBD2 matching 8 junction bases. Compared with germline, V lacks 7 bases and J lacks 7 bases; bases without a gene match: 8. Taken from cysteine to phenylalanine, the CDR3 has 13 residues. CDR3 DNA only is kept here, 39 bases in frame from base 1. From the germline V gene, CDR1 is MGHDK and CDR2 is SYGVNS. Beyond the CDR3, the reference TRBV25-1 and TRBJ2-5 genes provide the residues; the full variable domain reads: EADIYQTPRYLVIGTGKKITLECSQTMGHDKMYWYQQDPGMELHLIHYSYGVNSTEKGDLSSESTVSRIRTEHFPLTLESARPSHTSQYLCASKPGGPATQYFGPGTRLLVL.